Below, 23 T cell receptor beta chains from the same sample are listed, as sequenced in a study of blood T cell repertoires in COVID-19. Clones were read by immunoSEQ multiplex PCR, and TCRdb kept only the in-frame ones, dropping some. The sample lists 350,000 to 450,000 clones; around 83% were seen once. The sequencing input was PBMCs or T cells enriched from blood (not recorded which). The source is a woman between 50 and 59 years old who had recovered from COVID-19.

This sequence joins TRBV2 and TRBJ1-4; possible D gene TRBD1, 6 bases. CDR3 length equals 11 residues. The V end lost 5 bases, the J end lost 17 bases, and 15 bases lay between the germline ends. Germline CDR1 and CDR2: SNHLY and FYNNEI. CDR3 sequence (DNA): TGTGCCAGCAGTATACAGGGAAGGCAATTTTTT. It yields the protein CASSIQGRQFF.

CDR3 sequence (DNA): TGCGCCAGCAGCTTGGGTTCGACAGCGGGAGATTTCGGTGAGCAGTTCTTC. Translated: CASSLGSTAGDFGEQFF. The chain joins TRBV5-1 to TRBJ2-1, with 8 bases fitting TRBD2. Germline CDR1 and CDR2: SGHRS and YFSETQ. V shed 0 bases, J shed 9 bases, and the junction held 14 bases outside the gene matches. The length of the CDR3 is 17 residues.

DNA of the CDR3: TGTGCCATTAGATACCACCTGGGACAGGGGAATTCACCCCTCCACTTT. Its protein is CAIRYHLGQGNSPLHF. The rearrangement links TRBV10-3 to TRBJ1-6; 10 bases are shared with TRBD1. The CDR3 consists of 16 residues. The germline CDR1 and CDR2 sequences are ENHRY and SYGVKD. With V trimmed by 9 bases and J by 7 bases, 12 bases remained unmatched.

The chain is built from TRBV19 and TRBJ2-1, with 9 bases fitting TRBD1. Trimming took 3 bases from V and 6 from J; bases not matched to a gene: 6. Germline V CDR1 and CDR2: LNHDA, SQIVND (reference sequence). The CDR3 has 15 amino acids. CDR3 sequence reads: CASSIGTGFSNEQFF. DNA for the CDR3: TGTGCCAGTAGTATCGGGACAGGGTTTTCCAATGAGCAGTTCTTC.

This clone was counted between two and nine times. The genes are TRBV5-1 and TRBJ2-2; no reliable D call. The germline V gene encodes CDR1 SGHRS and CDR2 YFSETQ. V gave up 2 bases and J gave up 0 bases, with 8 bases separating them. CDR3 length equals 15 residues. The CDR3 coding sequence is TGCGCCAGCAGCTTTGGCCAGGCGAACACCGGGGAGCTGTTTTTT. Translated, it gives CASSFGQANTGELFF. The variable domain in full, with the rest retrieved from reference TRBV5-1 and TRBJ2-2, is KAGVTQTPRYLIKTRGQQVTLSCSPISGHRSVSWYQQTPGQGLQFLFEYFSETQRNKGNFPGRFSGRQFSNSRSEMNVSTLELGDSALYLCASSFGQANTGELFFGEGSRLTVL.

This chain uses TRBV3-1 (or the pseudogene TRBV3-2) with TRBJ1-1, with 7 bases identical to TRBD1. Germline V gene lookup returns CDR1 LGHDT and CDR2 YNNKEL (reference sequence). The CDR3 is 16 residues long. V was clipped by 2 bases and J by 1 base; unmatched bases: 7. CDR3: CASSQLWTGSNTEAFF. The DNA for the CDR3 is TGTGCCAGCAGCCAACTCTGGACAGGTTCGAACACTGAAGCTTTCTTT.

The rearrangement uses TRBV19 and TRBJ1-3; 8 bases line up with TRBD1. V trimming: 1 base; J trimming: 0 bases; junction bases outside the gene matches: 11. CDR3 size: 19 residues. Germline-derived CDR1 and CDR2 are LNHDA and SQIVND (reference sequence). The CDR3 coding sequence is TGTGCCAGTAGTATAGGTTCAGGGGGCTTCATAAGCTCTGGAAACACCATATATTTT. Its translation: CASSIGSGGFISSGNTIYF.

The chain employs TRBV5-4 and TRBJ2-5; TRBD2 aligns across 7 bases. Germline CDR1 reads SGHNT; CDR2 reads YYREEE (reference sequence). Trimming took 4 bases from V and 1 from J; bases not matched to a gene: 7. The CDR3 sequence is 15 residues long. CDR3 in DNA: TGTGCCAGCAGCCTGGCCGGGACTACCCAAGAGACCCAGTACTTC. Protein product: CASSLAGTTQETQYF.

The chain uses TRBV9 and TRBJ1-3; 8 bases are shared with TRBD1. The CDR3 is 14 residues long. J lost 8 bases, V lost 3 bases, and 7 bases had no gene match. Germline CDR1 SGDLS, CDR2 YYNGEE. The CDR3 spells CASSARTGLDTIYF. CDR3 nucleotide sequence: TGTGCCAGCAGCGCAAGGACAGGGTTGGACACCATATATTTT.

This clone was recorded a few times. The chain carries TRBV30 and TRBJ1-4; D uncertain. The CDR3 extends over 15 amino acids. The germline CDR1 and CDR2 sequences are GTSNPN and SVGIG (reference sequence). The V end was cut by 5 bases, the J end by 8 bases, with 21 bases between. DNA for the CDR3: TGTGCCTGGGACACCGGGCCCACAAGGGAGGAAAAACTGTTTTTT. Protein: CAWDTGPTREEKLFF.

The chain uses TRBV10-3 and TRBJ1-2; 9 nucleotides match TRBD1. This CDR3 has 15 residues. Trimming cost V 4 bases and J 5 bases; bases outside gene matches: 8. CDR1 and CDR2 from the germline V gene are ENHRY and SYGVKD. The CDR3 loop reads CAISVPTGTGYGYTF. CDR3 DNA: TGTGCCATCAGTGTACCAACCGGGACAGGGTATGGCTACACCTTC.

The sample holds one count of this clone. This rearrangement joins TRBV4-2 to TRBJ1-2, with 9 bases matching TRBD1. Germline V gene lookup returns CDR1 LGHNA and CDR2 YNFKEQ. The CDR3 length is 17 residues. V dropped 5 bases and J dropped 3; count of bases not matched to a gene: 13. CDR3 in DNA: TGTGCCAGCAGCGTAAGACAGGGGGTCAATTCGCACTATGGCTACACCTTC. Translating gives CASSVRQGVNSHYGYTF.

The chain has TRBV24-1 and TRBJ1-4; no clear D gene. CDR1 KGHDR and CDR2 SFDVKD come from the germline V gene. The CDR3 covers 13 residues. Trimming left V 9 bases short and J 8 bases short, with 15 bases between. In nucleotides, the CDR3 is TGTGCCACCCATCTAGTGAGGTTAGAAAAACTGTTTTTT. Its protein is CATHLVRLEKLFF.

The gene calls are TRBV6-5 and TRBJ2-1; D is unclear. CDR1 is MNHEY and CDR2 is SVGAGI in the germline V gene. V was shortened by 2 bases and J by 10 bases, with 6 bases between the two germline ends. CDR3 length: 11 residues. This CDR3 is CASSYLGEQFF. CDR3 in DNA: TGTGCCAGCAGTTACCTGGGCGAGCAGTTCTTC.

CDR3: CANPQGVGSNQPQHF. CDR3 nucleotide sequence: TGTGCCAATCCTCAGGGGGTAGGGAGCAATCAGCCCCAGCATTTT. This chain joins TRBV6-5 and TRBJ1-5; TRBD1 agrees at 7 bases. Germline V gives CDR1 MNHEY, CDR2 SVGAGI. The J segment lost 1 base and the V segment lost 10 bases, leaving 10 bases of the junction unmatched. CDR3 length: 15 residues.

This clone turned up a few times. The chain couples TRBV7-2 to TRBJ1-5; 8 positions match TRBD1. The germline CDR1 and CDR2 sequences are SGHTA and FQGNSA. There are 14 residues in the CDR3. Trimming at V came to 4 bases and at J to 6 bases, leaving 5 bases not matched to a gene. As DNA, the CDR3 is TGTGCCAGCAGCTCCGGACAGGGAGCTCAGCCCCAGCATTTT. This encodes CASSSGQGAQPQHF.

The J gene is TRBJ1-3, the V gene TRBV5-4; D possibly corresponds to TRBD1 (6 bases). Germline assignment: CDR1 SGHNT and CDR2 YYREEE (reference sequence). The CDR3 runs to 16 residues. V lost 0 bases and J lost 4, with 14 bases in between. As DNA, the CDR3 is TGTGCCAGCAGCTTGGCCCCCCCAGGGGTCGGAAACACCATATATTTT. Translating it yields CASSLAPPGVGNTIYF.

The table lists this clone with a count of one. The chain recombines TRBV9 with TRBJ1-3; 7 nucleotides line up with TRBD1. The CDR3 is made up of 16 amino acids. From germline, CDR1 is SGDLS and CDR2 YYNGEE. Trimming removed 3 bases from V and 3 bases from J; junction bases left unmatched: 9. The CDR3 DNA reads TGTGCCAGCAGCGCCCTAGACAGGGCTAGTGGAAACACCATATATTTT. Its protein product is CASSALDRASGNTIYF. Complete variable domain (other parts from reference TRBV9 and TRBJ1-3): DSGVTQTPKHLITATGQRVTLRCSPRSGDLSVYWYQQSLDQGLQFLIQYYNGEERAKGNILERFSAQQFPDLHSELNLSSLELGDSALYFCASSALDRASGNTIYFGEGSWLTVV.

The chain employs TRBV9 and TRBJ2-7; 7 nucleotides agree with TRBD1. The junction had 6 bases not matched to a gene; V was cut back by 2 bases and J by 1 base. The length of the CDR3 is 15 residues. Germline V gives CDR1 SGDLS, CDR2 YYNGEE. CDR3 sequence reads: CASSVAGGGSYEQYF. DNA of the CDR3: TGTGCCAGCAGCGTGGCAGGGGGTGGTTCCTACGAGCAGTACTTC. The variable domain in full, completed from reference TRBV9 and TRBJ2-7, reads DSGVTQTPKHLITATGQRVTLRCSPRSGDLSVYWYQQSLDQGLQFLIQYYNGEERAKGNILERFSAQQFPDLHSELNLSSLELGDSALYFCASSVAGGGSYEQYFGPGTRLTVT.

This clone was recorded many times. The chain uses TRBV18 and TRBJ1-1; 12 nucleotides align to TRBD1. Germline V gives CDR1 KGHSH, CDR2 LQKENI. V lost 1 base to trimming and J lost 2 bases; unmatched junction nucleotides: 8. This CDR3 contains 18 residues. CDR3 in DNA: TGTGCCAGCTCACCACTCCCGGGACAGGGGGCGAAAAACACTGAAGCTTTCTTT. This encodes CASSPLPGQGAKNTEAFF. The full variable domain, completed using reference TRBV18 and TRBJ1-1, is NAGVMQNPRHLVRRRGQEARLRCSPMKGHSHVYWYRQLPEEGLKFMVYLQKENIIDESGMPKERFSAEFPKEGPSILRIQQVVRGDSAAYFCASSPLPGQGAKNTEAFFGQGTRLTVV.

This rearrangement joins TRBV30 to TRBJ1-3; the match to TRBD1 covers 8 bases. Losses at the gene ends were 5 bases for V and 8 bases for J; bases not matched to a gene: 8. Germline CDR1 and CDR2: GTSNPN and SVGIG (reference sequence). The CDR3 spans 13 residues. CDR3 DNA sequence: TGTGCCTGGGATTCAGGGACAGGTTACACCATATATTTT. This gives the protein CAWDSGTGYTIYF. The whole variable domain, remainder taken from reference TRBV30 and TRBJ1-3, is SQTIHQWPATLVQPVGSPLSLECTVEGTSNPNLYWYRQAAGRGLQLLFYSVGIGQISSEVPQNLSASRPQDRQFILSSKKLLLSDSGFYLCAWDSGTGYTIYFGEGSWLTVV.

This sequence joins TRBV18 and TRBJ2-1, with unresolved D. Germline V gene data show CDR1 as KGHSH and CDR2 as LQKENI. V shed 0 bases and J shed 4 bases, with 4 bases lying between them. This CDR3 region has 13 residues. The CDR3 loop is CASSPPSYNEQFF. The CDR3 DNA follows: TGTGCCAGCTCACCACCTAGTTACAATGAGCAGTTCTTC. Based on the CDR3 plus reference TRBV18 and TRBJ2-1, the full variable domain is NAGVMQNPRHLVRRRGQEARLRCSPMKGHSHVYWYRQLPEEGLKFMVYLQKENIIDESGMPKERFSAEFPKEGPSILRIQQVVRGDSAAYFCASSPPSYNEQFFGPGTRLTVL.

The chain recombines TRBV18 with TRBJ2-6; D is unclear. Germline CDR1 is KGHSH and CDR2 is LQKENI. There are 14 residues in the CDR3. V lost 3 bases and J 4 bases, leaving 7 bases between the germline ends. CDR3 sequence reads: CASSPLRGANVLTF. The CDR3 DNA follows: TGTGCCAGCTCACCCTTGAGAGGGGCCAACGTCCTGACTTTC.